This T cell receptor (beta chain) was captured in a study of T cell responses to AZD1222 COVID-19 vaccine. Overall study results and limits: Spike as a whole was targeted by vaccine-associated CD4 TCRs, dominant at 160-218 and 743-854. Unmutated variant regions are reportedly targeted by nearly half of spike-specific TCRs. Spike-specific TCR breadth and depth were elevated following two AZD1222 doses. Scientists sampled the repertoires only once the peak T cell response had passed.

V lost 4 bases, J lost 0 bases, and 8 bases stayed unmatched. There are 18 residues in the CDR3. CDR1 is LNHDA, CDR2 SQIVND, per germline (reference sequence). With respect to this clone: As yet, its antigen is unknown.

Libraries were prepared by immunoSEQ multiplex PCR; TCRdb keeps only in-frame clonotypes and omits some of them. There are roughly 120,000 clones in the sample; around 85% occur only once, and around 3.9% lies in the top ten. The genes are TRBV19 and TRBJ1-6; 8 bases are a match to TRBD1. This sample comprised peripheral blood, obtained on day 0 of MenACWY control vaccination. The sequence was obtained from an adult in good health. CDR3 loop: CASSTFQGATSYNSPLHF. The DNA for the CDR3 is TGTGCCAGTAGTACGTTCCAGGGGGCAACCTCCTATAATTCACCCCTCCACTTT.